This TCR beta chain appears in the sequencing data of a study of OX40 agonist ivuxolimab in advanced cancers. Across the study: Three patients, one with hepatocellular carcinoma and two with cutaneous melanoma, achieved partial responses.

Per germline, CDR1 SGHVS and CDR2 FQNEAQ. The CDR3 consists of 16 residues. V shed 0 bases and J shed 6 bases, with 16 bases lying between them. Repertoires were generated with immunoSEQ multiplex PCR, while TCRdb's copy carries only in-frame clones and drops some. The table records 75,000 to 90,000 clones, around 83% of them present only once. General observations from the study: Researchers report that CD8+ T cells had, on average, more expanded clones than CD4+.

This clone was recorded only once. Antigen unknown. This chain uses TRBV7-8 with TRBJ2-3; either TRBD1 or TRBD2 may fit D (5 bases each). Source: CD4+ or CD8+ T cells sorted from blood, taken in a trial of the OX40 agonist ivuxolimab. This clonotype originated in an adult with an advanced solid tumor such as melanoma, head and neck, liver or kidney cancer. CDR3 protein: CASSLAPDRGVDTQYF. CDR3 DNA sequence: TGTGCCAGCAGCTTAGCGCCTGACAGAGGGGTCGATACGCAGTATTTT.